This T cell receptor (beta chain) was recorded in a study of memory CD4+ T cells and cytomegalovirus serostatus. As for the study in general: Healthy Belgian adult donors included 9 or 10 CMV-positive and 24 CMV-negative people.

The table came from immunoSEQ multiplex PCR; TCRdb's copy has only in-frame clones and leaves some out. The repertoire holds about 41,000 clones, with around 79% as singletons. The sort gate was single viable CD3+CD4+CD8-CD45RO+ cells for memory CD4+ T cells. CMV serostatus came from serum IgG against pp150, pp28, p38, p52. Total CD4+ T cells were enriched by CD4 positive selection. The source of this sequence is an adult in good health and CMV-seronegative. Sequencing used memory CD4+ T cells from blood.

The CDR3: CASSGLYRRNYGYTF. CDR3 nucleotide sequence: TGTGCCAGCAGTGGGTTATACAGACGGAACTATGGCTACACCTTC. The V gene is TRBV6-1, the J gene TRBJ1-2; no definite D call. This CDR3 region has 15 residues. CDR1 is MNHNS and CDR2 is SASEGT in the germline V gene. V lost 4 bases, J lost 2 bases, and 14 bases lay in between.